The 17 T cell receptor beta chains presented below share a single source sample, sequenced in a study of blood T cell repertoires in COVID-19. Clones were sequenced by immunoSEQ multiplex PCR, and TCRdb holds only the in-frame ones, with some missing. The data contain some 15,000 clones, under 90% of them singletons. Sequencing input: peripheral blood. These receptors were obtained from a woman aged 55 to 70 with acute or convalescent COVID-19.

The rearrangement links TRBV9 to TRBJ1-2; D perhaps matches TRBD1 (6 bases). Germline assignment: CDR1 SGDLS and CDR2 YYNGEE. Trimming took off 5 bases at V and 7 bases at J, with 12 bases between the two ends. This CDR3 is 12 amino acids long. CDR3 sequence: CASSTGWGGYTF. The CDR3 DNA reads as TGTGCCAGCAGTACAGGGTGGGGTGGCTACACCTTC. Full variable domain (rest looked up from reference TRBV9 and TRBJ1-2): DSGVTQTPKHLITATGQRVTLRCSPRSGDLSVYWYQQSLDQGLQFLIQYYNGEERAKGNILERFSAQQFPDLHSELNLSSLELGDSALYFCASSTGWGGYTFGSGTRLTVV.

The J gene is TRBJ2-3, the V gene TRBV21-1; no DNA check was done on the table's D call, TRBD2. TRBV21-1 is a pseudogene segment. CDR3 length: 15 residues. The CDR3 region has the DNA TGTGCCAGCAGCACAGACTCAACTAGCACAGATACGCAGTATTTT. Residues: CASSTDSTSTDTQYF.

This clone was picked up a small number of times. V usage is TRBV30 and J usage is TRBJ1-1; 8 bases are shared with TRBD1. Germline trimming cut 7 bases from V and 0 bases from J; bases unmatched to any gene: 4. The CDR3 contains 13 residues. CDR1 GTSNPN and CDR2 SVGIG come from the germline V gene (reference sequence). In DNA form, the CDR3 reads TGTGCCTCCAAGACAGGGGTGAACACTGAAGCTTTCTTT. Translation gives CASKTGVNTEAFF. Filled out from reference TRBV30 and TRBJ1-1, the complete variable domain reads SQTIHQWPATLVQPVGSPLSLECTVEGTSNPNLYWYRQAAGRGLQLLFYSVGIGQISSEVPQNLSASRPQDRQFILSSKKLLLSDSGFYLCASKTGVNTEAFFGQGTRLTVV.

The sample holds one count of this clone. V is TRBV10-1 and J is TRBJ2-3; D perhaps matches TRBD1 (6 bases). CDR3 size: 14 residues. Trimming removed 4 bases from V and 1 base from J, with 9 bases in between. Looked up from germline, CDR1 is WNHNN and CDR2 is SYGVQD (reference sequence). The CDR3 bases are TGCGCCAGCAGTGCGGGACACGGCACAGATACGCAGTATTTT. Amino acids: CASSAGHGTDTQYF.

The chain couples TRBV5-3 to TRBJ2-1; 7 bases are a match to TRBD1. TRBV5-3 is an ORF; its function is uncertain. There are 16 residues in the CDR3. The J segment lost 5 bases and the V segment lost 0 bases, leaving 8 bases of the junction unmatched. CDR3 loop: CARSLVLGQIHNEQFF. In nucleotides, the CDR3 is TGTGCCAGAAGCTTGGTGCTGGGACAGATACACAATGAGCAGTTCTTC.

Here the CDR3 DNA reads TGCAGTGCTACCGCCGGGACTAGCTACTTCTTC. It codes for CSATAGTSYFF. The chain recombines TRBV20-1 with TRBJ2-1; 9 bases align to TRBD2. CDR3 length: 11 amino acids. Germline CDR1 is DFQATT and CDR2 is SNEGSKA (reference sequence). Losses at the gene ends were 4 bases for V and 16 bases for J; bases not matched to a gene: 8.

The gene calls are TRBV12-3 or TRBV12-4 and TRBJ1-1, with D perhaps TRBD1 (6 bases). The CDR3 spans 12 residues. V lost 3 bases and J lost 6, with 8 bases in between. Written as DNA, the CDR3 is TGTGCCAGCAGTTTTAACAGGGCTGAAGCTTTCTTT. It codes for CASSFNRAEAFF.

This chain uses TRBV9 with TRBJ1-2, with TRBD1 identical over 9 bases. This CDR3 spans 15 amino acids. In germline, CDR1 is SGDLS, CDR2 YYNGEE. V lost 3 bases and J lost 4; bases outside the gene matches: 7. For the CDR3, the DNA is TGTGCCAGCAGCGAGCGACAGGGGGTTGGCTATGGCTACACCTTC. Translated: CASSERQGVGYGYTF.

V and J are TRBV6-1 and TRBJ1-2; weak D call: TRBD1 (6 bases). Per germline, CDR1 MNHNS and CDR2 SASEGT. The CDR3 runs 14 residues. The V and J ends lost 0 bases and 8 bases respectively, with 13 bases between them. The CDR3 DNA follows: TGTGCCAGCAGTGAAGCGGGGGCCCCGGTCGGCTACACCTTC. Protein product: CASSEAGAPVGYTF.

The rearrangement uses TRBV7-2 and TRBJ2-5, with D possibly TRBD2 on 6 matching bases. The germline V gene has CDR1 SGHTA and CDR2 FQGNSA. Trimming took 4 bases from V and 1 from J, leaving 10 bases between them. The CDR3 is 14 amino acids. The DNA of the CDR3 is TGTGCCAGCAGCTACCGGGACTTCCAAGAGACCCAGTACTTC. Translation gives CASSYRDFQETQYF.

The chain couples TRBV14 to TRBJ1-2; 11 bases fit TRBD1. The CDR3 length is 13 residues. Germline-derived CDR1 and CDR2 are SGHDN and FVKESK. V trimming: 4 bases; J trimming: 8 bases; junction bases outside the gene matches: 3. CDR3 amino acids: CASSLWDRGGYTF. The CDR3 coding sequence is TGTGCCAGCAGCCTCTGGGACAGGGGGGGCTACACCTTC.

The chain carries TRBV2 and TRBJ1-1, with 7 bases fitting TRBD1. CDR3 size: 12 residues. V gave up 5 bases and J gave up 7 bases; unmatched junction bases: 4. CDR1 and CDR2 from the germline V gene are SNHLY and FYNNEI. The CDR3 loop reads CASSKTGLEAFF. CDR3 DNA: TGTGCCAGCAGTAAGACAGGGCTTGAAGCTTTCTTT.

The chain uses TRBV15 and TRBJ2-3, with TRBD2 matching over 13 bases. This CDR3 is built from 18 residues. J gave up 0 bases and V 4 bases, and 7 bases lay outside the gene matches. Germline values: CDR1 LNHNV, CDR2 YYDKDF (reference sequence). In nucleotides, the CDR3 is TGTGCCACCAGCACGGGACTAGCGGGGAGAACTAGCACAGATACGCAGTATTTT. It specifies CATSTGLAGRTSTDTQYF.

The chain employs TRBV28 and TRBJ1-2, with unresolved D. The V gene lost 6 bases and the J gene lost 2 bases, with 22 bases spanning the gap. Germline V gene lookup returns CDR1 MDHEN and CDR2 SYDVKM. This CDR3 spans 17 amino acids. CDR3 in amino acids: CASRKHGVVYKNYGYTF. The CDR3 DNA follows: TGTGCCAGCAGAAAGCACGGGGTGGTCTACAAAAACTATGGCTACACCTTC.

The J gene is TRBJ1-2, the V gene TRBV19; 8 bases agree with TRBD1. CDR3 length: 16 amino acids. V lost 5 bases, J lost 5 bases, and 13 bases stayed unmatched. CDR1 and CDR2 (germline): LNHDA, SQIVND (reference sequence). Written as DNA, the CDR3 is TGTGCCAGTAGTCAGAAAAGCCAGGGGGCAAGATATGGCTACACCTTC. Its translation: CASSQKSQGARYGYTF.

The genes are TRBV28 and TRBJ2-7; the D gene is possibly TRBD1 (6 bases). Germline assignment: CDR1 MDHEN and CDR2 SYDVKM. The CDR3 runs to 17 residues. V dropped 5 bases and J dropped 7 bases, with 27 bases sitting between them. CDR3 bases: TGTGCCAGCAGTATCACGAGACCGGGACACTTCCTGGGTGAGCAGTACTTC. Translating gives CASSITRPGHFLGEQYF.

CDR3 nucleotides: TGTGCCACCAGTGACATCACCCCCACTAGCGGGGGCACAGATACGCAGTATTTT. Protein: CATSDITPTSGGTDTQYF. This sequence joins TRBV24-1 and TRBJ2-3, with 10 bases lining up with TRBD2. This CDR3 has 18 amino acids. The germline V gene has CDR1 KGHDR and CDR2 SFDVKD. V lost 4 bases, J lost 1 base, and 10 bases stayed unmatched.